This TCR beta chain appears in the sequencing data of a study of T cells in Graves' hyperthyroidism and ophthalmopathy. Trimming took 6 bases from V and 3 from J; bases not matched to a gene: 5. This CDR3 has 14 residues. Germline CDR1 reads MNHEY; CDR2 reads SMNVEV (reference sequence). Amplification of TCR beta CDR3 regions used RNA as the template. Initially, a first-round RT-PCR of the TCR CDR3 employed the HTBI primer set. TCRdb reanalysed the multiplex PCR reads using MiXCR and keeps one entry per CDR3 protein. The data hold hundreds of thousands of distinct CDR3 sequences, with about 14% observed a single time. This clonotype has at least ten counts.

The TCR originated in a woman aged 30 to 39 with Graves' hyperthyroidism that later progressed to Graves' ophthalmopathy. V gene TRBV27 combines with J gene TRBJ2-7; TRBD2 agrees at 10 bases. Sequencing was done on a sample of blood. The CDR3 region is CASRSGTSVYEQYF. The DNA for the CDR3 is TGTGCCAGCAGATCCGGGACTAGCGTCTACGAGCAGTACTTC.